Listed below are T cell receptor beta chains from one sample, sequenced in a study of response to subunit inactivated influenza vaccine. TCRdb analysed the RT-PCR reads with MiXCR anew, one entry per CDR3 protein. The sample holds about 700,000 distinct CDR3 sequences, about 14% seen once. This material consisted of PBMCs from blood, taken approximately 15 days before vaccination. The receptor set was obtained from a man aged 50 to 59 who received an inactivated influenza vaccine. Both conserved end residues are part of each CDR3. Each record gives: V gene, CDR3 length, J gene, clone size, D gene, CDR3 protein, CDR3 DNA. The D gene is left open where the match is weak. Clone size is stated in some rows and not others, as once, few, many or a class when expanded.

>TRBV5-1|15|TRBJ1-2|many|NA
CASSSDSATNYGYTF
TGCGCCAGCAGCTCTGACAGCGCTACTAACTATGGCTACACCTTC
>TRBV12-3/TRBV12-4|14|TRBJ1-1|NA|NA
CASILVALNTEAFF
NA
>TRBV4-2|18|TRBJ2-2|NA|NA
CASSQVVPGTRNTGELFF
TGTGCCAGCAGCCAAGTGGTTCCCGGGACACGAAACACCGGGGAGCTGTTTTTT
>TRBV24-1|17|TRBJ2-3|NA|TRBD2
CATSDVNFGGGPHTQYF
TGTGCCACCAGTGATGTCAACTTTGGCGGGGGGCCTCATACGCAGTATTTT
>TRBV4-3|15|TRBJ2-5|NA|NA
CASSQDIRGEETQYF
TGCGCCAGCAGCCAAGATATCAGGGGCGAAGAGACCCAGTACTTC
>TRBV5-1|15|TRBJ1-1|NA|NA
CASSLAQGIFTEAFF
TGCGCCAGCAGCTTGGCCCAGGGGATCTTCACTGAAGCTTTCTTT
>TRBV6-1|13|TRBJ2-7|NA|TRBD2
CASRSGADYEQYF
TGTGCCAGCAGGAGCGGGGCCGACTACGAGCAGTACTTC
>TRBV20-1|14|TRBJ1-5|NA|NA
CSARKGAGDQPQHF
TGCAGTGCTAGAAAAGGGGCAGGGGACCAGCCCCAGCATTTT
>TRBV3-1|15|TRBJ1-3|few|TRBD1
CASSRDRLSGNTIYF
TGTGCCAGCAGTCGGGACAGACTCTCTGGAAACACCATATATTTT
>TRBV20-1|15|TRBJ2-5|many|TRBD1
CSAHAGTGGPTTQYF
TGCAGTGCTCACGCGGGGACAGGGGGGCCAACGACCCAGTACTTC
>TRBV5-5|16|TRBJ2-5|few|NA
CASSFFGGEGIETQYF
TGTGCCAGCAGCTTCTTTGGGGGAGAGGGCATAGAGACCCAGTACTTC
>TRBV28|15|TRBJ2-1|many|TRBD2
CASSSTSGRLDEQFF
TGTGCCAGCAGTAGCACTAGCGGGAGGTTAGATGAGCAGTTCTTC
>TRBV11-2|15|TRBJ2-1|few|NA
CASSLVRGTGDEQFF
TGTGCCAGCAGCTTAGTTCGGGGGACGGGCGATGAGCAGTTCTTC
>TRBV10-3|14|TRBJ1-6|NA|NA
CAAKTDTGGSPLHF
TGTGCCGCCAAAACGGACACAGGAGGTTCACCCCTCCACTTT
>TRBV28|17|TRBJ2-3|NA|TRBD2
CASGSNPSGRGTDTQYF
TGTGCCAGCGGCTCTAATCCTAGCGGGAGGGGCACAGATACGCAGTATTTT
>TRBV6-4|18|TRBJ2-1|NA|TRBD2
CASSSWTRAHFFYNEQFF
TGTGCCAGCAGTTCTTGGACTAGAGCCCACTTCTTCTACAATGAGCAGTTCTTC